The clone carrying this T cell receptor (beta chain) was seen repeatedly, ten times or more. The data originate from a study of human T cells and chemical hapten exposure. TCRdb re-called the RACE reads with MiXCR, one entry per CDR3 protein. The data show about 52,000 distinct CDR3 sequences, with more than 9.5% seen just once and approximately 17% held by the top ten. Time point defined: patch test 3, about 24 weeks after DPC sensitization. Treatment here: therapeutic diphenylcyclopropenone sensitization with weekly scalp DPC. The source was whole blood, collected in connection with sensitization to the hapten diphenylcyclopropenone (DPC). The TCR was taken from a middle-aged woman with alopecia areata. Some clones in this sample may be carry-over from other donors' samples.

The CDR3 reads CASSTRGGQDTQYF. The CDR3 nucleotides read TGTGCCAGCAGCACACGGGGGGGCCAAGATACGCAGTATTTT. This sequence joins TRBV11-3 and TRBJ2-3; TRBD2 matches at 8 bases. J was trimmed by 5 bases and V by 5 bases; bases with no gene match: 6. Germline CDR1 SGHNT, CDR2 YENEEA. The CDR3 runs to 14 residues.